The T cell receptor beta chain described here comes from a study of T cells after yellow fever vaccination. TCRdb fed the 5' RACE reads into MiXCR, producing one record per CDR3 protein. The data contain under 600,000 distinct CDR3 sequences, about 13% of them seen just once; the ten biggest clones take up 11% to 15%. This clonotype appeared a few times. The antigen is undetermined. After removal of 7 bases from V and 5 bases from J, the junction contained 14 bases not matched to a gene. CDR1 and CDR2 (germline): MNHNS, SASEGT. CDR3 length equals 16 residues. General study points: The secondary T-cell response peaked on day 5, not day 15, but was weaker. Shared CD4/CD8 clonotypes were a small share, likely from convergent recombination. High-abundance clonotypes from the bulk population could contaminate FACS-sorted repertoires.

This chain links TRBV6-1 with TRBJ2-7; 10 bases are a match to TRBD2. The sample in question was PBMCs, obtained on the day of the yellow fever booster vaccination. This receptor was taken from a man aged 30 to 45 who received the YFV17D yellow fever vaccine. CDR3 sequence: CASTTPLAGASHEQYF. The DNA of the CDR3 is TGTGCCAGCACCACGCCCCTAGCGGGAGCTTCCCACGAGCAGTACTTC.